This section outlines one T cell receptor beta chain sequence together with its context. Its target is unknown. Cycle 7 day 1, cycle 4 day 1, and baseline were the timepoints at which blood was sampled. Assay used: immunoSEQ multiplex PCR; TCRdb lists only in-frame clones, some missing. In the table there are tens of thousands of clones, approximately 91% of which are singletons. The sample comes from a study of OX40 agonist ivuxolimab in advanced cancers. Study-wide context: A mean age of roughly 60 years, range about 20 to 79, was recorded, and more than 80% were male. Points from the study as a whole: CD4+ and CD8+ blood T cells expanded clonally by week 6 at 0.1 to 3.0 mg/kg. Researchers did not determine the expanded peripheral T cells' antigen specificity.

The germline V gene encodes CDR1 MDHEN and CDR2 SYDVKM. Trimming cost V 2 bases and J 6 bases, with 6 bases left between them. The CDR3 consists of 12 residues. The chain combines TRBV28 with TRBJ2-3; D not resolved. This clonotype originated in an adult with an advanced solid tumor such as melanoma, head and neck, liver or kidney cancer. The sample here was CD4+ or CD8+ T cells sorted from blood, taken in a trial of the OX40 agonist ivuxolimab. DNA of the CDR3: TGTGCCAGCAGTTTAAGGGCTGATACGCAGTATTTT. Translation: CASSLRADTQYF. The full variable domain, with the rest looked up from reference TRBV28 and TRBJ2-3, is DVKVTQSSRYLVKRTGEKVFLECVQDMDHENMFWYRQDPGLGLRLIYFSYDVKMKEKGDIPEGYSVSREKKERFSLILESASTNQTSMYLCASSLRADTQYFGPGTRLTVL.